These T cell receptor beta chains were read from a single sample in a study of blood T cells in healthy people across ages. TCRdb recomputed calls from the 5' RACE reads with MiXCR, one row per CDR3 protein. Among 550,000 to 600,000 distinct CDR3 sequences listed, 40% to 55% were seen once. The material sequenced was blood. These receptors all come from an elderly man in good health. CDR3s include the opening cysteine and the closing phenylalanine or tryptophan. Fields, in order: CDR3 protein, V gene.

CDR3 protein: CASIGTWGPQETQYF; V gene: TRBV7-9
CDR3 protein: CASSSRGYVDTQYF; V gene: TRBV11-2
CDR3 protein: CASSNRDRGYNEQFF; V gene: TRBV2
CDR3 protein: CASSLGVGEGVNEQFF; V gene: TRBV7-2
CDR3 protein: CSGGSGGTDTQYF; V gene: TRBV20-1
CDR3 protein: CATSPTGSNYGYTF; V gene: TRBV24-1
CDR3 protein: CSAGMGAYKETQYF; V gene: TRBV20-1
CDR3 protein: CASSQDQRHNSYNEQFF; V gene: TRBV4-2
CDR3 protein: CSVSLRDVISYEQYF; V gene: TRBV29-1
CDR3 protein: CASSLKAGSGNEQFF; V gene: TRBV6-6
CDR3 protein: CSVSRDHNSPLHF; V gene: TRBV20-1
CDR3 protein: CSVGLTGAYEQYF; V gene: TRBV29-1
CDR3 protein: CSARNSGQEIQYF; V gene: TRBV20-1
CDR3 protein: CASSAQGNTEAFF; V gene: TRBV9
CDR3 protein: CASTSRGGSTSYEQYF; V gene: TRBV6-5
CDR3 protein: CASSQDVGVNQPQHF; V gene: TRBV2
CDR3 protein: CSAREGASSTDTQYF; V gene: TRBV20-1
CDR3 protein: CASSSERNEQFF; V gene: TRBV6-6
CDR3 protein: CSAKGFSNTEAFF; V gene: TRBV20-1
CDR3 protein: CASSYGTGGSPPEQYF; V gene: TRBV6-2/TRBV6-3
CDR3 protein: CASSRDTGQNEKLFF; V gene: TRBV4-1
CDR3 protein: CASSPRTGVDEQFF; V gene: TRBV7-2
CDR3 protein: CASSLNRYEQYF; V gene: TRBV28
CDR3 protein: CSVVTDMNTEAFF; V gene: TRBV29-1
CDR3 protein: CASNTGGRADTQYF; V gene: TRBV6-5
CDR3 protein: CASVPSVHNEQFF; V gene: TRBV6-2/TRBV6-3
CDR3 protein: CASSFRDYSVEQFF; V gene: TRBV5-1
CDR3 protein: CASSQEGAFADTQYF; V gene: TRBV4-3
CDR3 protein: CASSSPEKGARGYTF; V gene: TRBV7-9
CDR3 protein: CASSQDWGEQYF; V gene: TRBV14
CDR3 protein: CASTLGVASADTQYF; V gene: TRBV7-2
CDR3 protein: CASKVSSGGGYEQYF; V gene: TRBV25-1
CDR3 protein: CSARDGHRDDEQYF; V gene: TRBV20-1
CDR3 protein: CASSLMTGGGTEAFF; V gene: TRBV5-1
CDR3 protein: CSTASPSGRALDTQYF; V gene: TRBV20-1
CDR3 protein: CASSRGGTSGRMSYNEQFF; V gene: TRBV5-1
CDR3 protein: CASSVRDTSYEQYF; V gene: TRBV2
CDR3 protein: CASTDVETQYF; V gene: TRBV7-9
CDR3 protein: CASSRSTSGQGHSEQYF; V gene: TRBV7-2
CDR3 protein: CASSSQGGSPLHF; V gene: TRBV7-3
CDR3 protein: CANSLDAGWDRKRNIQYF; V gene: TRBV5-5
CDR3 protein: CAISQGEGDLSSYGYTF; V gene: TRBV10-3
CDR3 protein: CASSRRSTSRFETQYF; V gene: TRBV28
CDR3 protein: CASSGTSGRSEQFF; V gene: TRBV28
CDR3 protein: CASSPSWEQYF; V gene: TRBV28
CDR3 protein: CSAWAGSYNSPLHF; V gene: TRBV20-1
CDR3 protein: CSVEDSIRGREQYF; V gene: TRBV29-1
CDR3 protein: CASSPGNTGDYEQYF; V gene: TRBV7-3
CDR3 protein: CSARDGYSNQPQHF; V gene: TRBV20-1
CDR3 protein: CASSLRSGGANEQFF; V gene: TRBV7-3
CDR3 protein: CASSQNDRVKETQYF; V gene: TRBV4-1
CDR3 protein: CASSYSSAVIGSLHF; V gene: TRBV6-5
CDR3 protein: CATSDRGPHIGTQYF; V gene: TRBV24-1
CDR3 protein: CASSLGHRGINTEAFF; V gene: TRBV7-2
CDR3 protein: CASTGGGTGGEPKYF; V gene: TRBV25-1
CDR3 protein: CASSLVVRGDEQYF; V gene: TRBV7-9
CDR3 protein: CSASRGVGLQVQETQYF; V gene: TRBV20-1